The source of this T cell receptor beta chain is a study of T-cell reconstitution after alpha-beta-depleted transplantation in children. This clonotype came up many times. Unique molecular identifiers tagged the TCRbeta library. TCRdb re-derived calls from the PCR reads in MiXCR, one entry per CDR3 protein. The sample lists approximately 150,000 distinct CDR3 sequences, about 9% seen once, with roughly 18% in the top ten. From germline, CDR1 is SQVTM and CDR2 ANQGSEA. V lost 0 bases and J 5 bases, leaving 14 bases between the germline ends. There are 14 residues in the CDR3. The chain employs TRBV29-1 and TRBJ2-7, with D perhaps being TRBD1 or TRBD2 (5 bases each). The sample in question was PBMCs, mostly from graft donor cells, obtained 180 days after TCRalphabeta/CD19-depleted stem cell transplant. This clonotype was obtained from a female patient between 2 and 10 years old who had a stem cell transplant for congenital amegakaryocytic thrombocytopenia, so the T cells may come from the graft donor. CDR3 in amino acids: CSVEDRGVRNEQYF. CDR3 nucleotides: TGCAGCGTTGAAGATAGGGGAGTCAGGAACGAGCAGTACTTC.